This TCR beta chain was sequenced during a study of cytomegalovirus exposure and HLA in healthy donors. Germline V gene data show CDR1 as SGHTA and CDR2 as FQGTGA. This CDR3 has 17 amino acids. After removal of 5 bases from V and 4 bases from J, the junction contained 13 bases not matched to a gene. Study-wide results and caveats: Subsequent analysis found a tendency for first-cohort TCR clusters to co-occur within the 120 or so validation repertoires.

Points on this clone: Its specificity is not known.

Repertoires were generated with immunoSEQ multiplex PCR, while TCRdb's copy carries only in-frame clones and drops some. The data hold roughly 75,000 clones, with approximately 95% observed a single time. The chain carries TRBV7-3 and TRBJ2-3; 9 bases map to TRBD2. The receptor comes from a woman younger than 35 in good health and CMV-seropositive. Input material: PBMCs. The CDR3 sequence: CASSQLAGRRVSDTQYF. In nucleotides, the CDR3 is TGTGCCAGCAGCCAACTAGCGGGCAGACGGGTTTCAGATACGCAGTATTTT.